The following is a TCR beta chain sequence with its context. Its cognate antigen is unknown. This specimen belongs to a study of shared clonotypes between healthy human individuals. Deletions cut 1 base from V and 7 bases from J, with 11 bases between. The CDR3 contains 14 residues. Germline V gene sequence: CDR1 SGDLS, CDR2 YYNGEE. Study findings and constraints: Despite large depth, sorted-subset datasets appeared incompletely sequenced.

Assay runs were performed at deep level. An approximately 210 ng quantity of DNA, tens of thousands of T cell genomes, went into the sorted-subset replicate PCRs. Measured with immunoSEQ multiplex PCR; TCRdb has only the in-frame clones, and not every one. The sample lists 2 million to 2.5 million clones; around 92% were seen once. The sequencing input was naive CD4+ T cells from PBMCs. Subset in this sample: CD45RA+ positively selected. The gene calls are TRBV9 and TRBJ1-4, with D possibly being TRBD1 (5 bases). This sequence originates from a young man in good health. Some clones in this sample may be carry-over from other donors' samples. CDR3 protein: CASSVNNRGEKLFF. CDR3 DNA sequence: TGTGCCAGCAGCGTAAACAATAGGGGTGAAAAACTGTTTTTT.